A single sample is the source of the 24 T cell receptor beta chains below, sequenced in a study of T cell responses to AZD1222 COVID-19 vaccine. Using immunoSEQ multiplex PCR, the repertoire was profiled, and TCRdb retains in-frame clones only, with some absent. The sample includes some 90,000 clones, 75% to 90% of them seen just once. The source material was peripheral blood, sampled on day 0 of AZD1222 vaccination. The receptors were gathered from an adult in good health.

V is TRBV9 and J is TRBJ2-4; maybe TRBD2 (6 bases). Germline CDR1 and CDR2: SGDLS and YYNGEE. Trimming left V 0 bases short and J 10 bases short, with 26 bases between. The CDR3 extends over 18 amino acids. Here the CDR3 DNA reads TGTGCCAGCAGCGTAGAGGATGTGGGGACTGCGGCAGTAAAGATTCAGTACTTC. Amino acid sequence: CASSVEDVGTAAVKIQYF.

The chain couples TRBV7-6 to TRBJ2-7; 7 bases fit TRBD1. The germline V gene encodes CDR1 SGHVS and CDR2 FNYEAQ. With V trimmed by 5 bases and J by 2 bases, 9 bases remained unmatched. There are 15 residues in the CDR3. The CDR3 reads CASSPQGSWPYEQYF. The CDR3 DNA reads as TGTGCCAGCAGCCCACAGGGGAGTTGGCCCTACGAGCAGTACTTC.

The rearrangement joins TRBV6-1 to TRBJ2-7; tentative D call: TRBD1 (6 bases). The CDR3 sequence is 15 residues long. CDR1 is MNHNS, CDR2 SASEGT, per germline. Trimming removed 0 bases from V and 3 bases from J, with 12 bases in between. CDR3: CASSEAGDKNYEQYF. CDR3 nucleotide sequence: TGTGCCAGCAGTGAAGCGGGGGACAAGAACTACGAGCAGTACTTC.

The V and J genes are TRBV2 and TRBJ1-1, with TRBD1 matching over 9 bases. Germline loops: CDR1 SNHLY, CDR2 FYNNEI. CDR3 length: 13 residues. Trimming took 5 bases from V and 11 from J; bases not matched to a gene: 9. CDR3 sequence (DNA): TGTGCCAGCAGTAGTGGAGGGACAGGGATGGCTTTCTTT. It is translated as CASSSGGTGMAFF.

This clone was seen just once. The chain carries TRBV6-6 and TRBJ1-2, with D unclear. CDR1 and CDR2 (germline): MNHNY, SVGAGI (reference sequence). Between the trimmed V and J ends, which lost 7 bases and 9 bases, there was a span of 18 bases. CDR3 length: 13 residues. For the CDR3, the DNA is TGTGCCAGCAAGGGAGGACTCCAGTCGAGCTACACCTTC. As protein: CASKGGLQSSYTF.

This chain's CDR3 is CASSLSQTDTQYF. The CDR3 DNA reads TGTGCCAGCAGTTTATCTCAAACGGATACGCAGTATTTT. The V call is TRBV28, the J call TRBJ2-3; D not certain. Trimming removed 1 base from V and 6 bases from J, with 8 bases in between. The CDR3 is 13 residues long. The germline gives CDR1 MDHEN, CDR2 SYDVKM.

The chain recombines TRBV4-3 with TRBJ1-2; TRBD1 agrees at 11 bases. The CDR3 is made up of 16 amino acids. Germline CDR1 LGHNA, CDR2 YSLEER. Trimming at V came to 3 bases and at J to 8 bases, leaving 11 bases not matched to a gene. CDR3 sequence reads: CASSQNPDRGHSGYTF. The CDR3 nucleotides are TGCGCCAGCAGCCAGAATCCGGACAGGGGGCATTCCGGCTACACCTTC.

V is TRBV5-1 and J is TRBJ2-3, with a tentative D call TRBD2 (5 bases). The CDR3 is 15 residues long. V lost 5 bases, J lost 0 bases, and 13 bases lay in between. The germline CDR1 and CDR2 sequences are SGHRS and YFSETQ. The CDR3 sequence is CASREELTSTDTQYF. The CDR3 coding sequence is TGCGCCAGCAGGGAGGAGTTGACGAGCACAGATACGCAGTATTTT.

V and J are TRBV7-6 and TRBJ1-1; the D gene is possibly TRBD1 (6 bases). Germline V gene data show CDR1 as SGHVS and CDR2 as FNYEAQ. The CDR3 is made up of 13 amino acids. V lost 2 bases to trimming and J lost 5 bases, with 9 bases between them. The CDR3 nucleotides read TGTGCCAGCAGCTTATCACAGGGAACTGAAGCTTTCTTT. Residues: CASSLSQGTEAFF.

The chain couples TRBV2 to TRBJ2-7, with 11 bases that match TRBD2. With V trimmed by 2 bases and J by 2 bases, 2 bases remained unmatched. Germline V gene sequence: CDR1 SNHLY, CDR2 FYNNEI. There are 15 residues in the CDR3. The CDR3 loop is CASSELAGGTYEQYF. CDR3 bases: TGTGCCAGCAGTGAACTAGCGGGAGGAACCTACGAGCAGTACTTC.

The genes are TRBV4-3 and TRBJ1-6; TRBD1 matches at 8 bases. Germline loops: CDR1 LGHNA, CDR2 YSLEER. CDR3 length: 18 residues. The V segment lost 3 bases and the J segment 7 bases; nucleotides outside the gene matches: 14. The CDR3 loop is CASSQVIGQGQVNSPLHF. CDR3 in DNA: TGCGCCAGCAGCCAGGTTATTGGACAGGGTCAAGTAAATTCACCCCTCCACTTT.

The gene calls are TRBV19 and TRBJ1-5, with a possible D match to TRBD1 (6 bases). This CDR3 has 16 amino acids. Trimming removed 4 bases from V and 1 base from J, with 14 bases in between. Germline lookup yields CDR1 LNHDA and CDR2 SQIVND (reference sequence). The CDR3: CASSNRGDMSNQPQHF. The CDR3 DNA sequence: TGTGCCAGTAGTAACCGGGGGGACATGAGCAATCAGCCCCAGCATTTT.

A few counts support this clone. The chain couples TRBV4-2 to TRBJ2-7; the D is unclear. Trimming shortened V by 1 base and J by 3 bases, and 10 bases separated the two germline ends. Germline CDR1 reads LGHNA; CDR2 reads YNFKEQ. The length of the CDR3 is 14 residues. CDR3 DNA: TGTGCCAGCAGCCAAGGTCAGGAGATCTACGAGCAGTACTTC. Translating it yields CASSQGQEIYEQYF.

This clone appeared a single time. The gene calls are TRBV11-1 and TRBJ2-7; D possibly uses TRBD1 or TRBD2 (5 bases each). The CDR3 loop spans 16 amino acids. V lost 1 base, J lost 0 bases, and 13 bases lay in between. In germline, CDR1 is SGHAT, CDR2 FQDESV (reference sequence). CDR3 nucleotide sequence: TGTGCCAGCAGCTTAGAAGGGACCTCAGACTCCTACGAGCAGTACTTC. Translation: CASSLEGTSDSYEQYF.

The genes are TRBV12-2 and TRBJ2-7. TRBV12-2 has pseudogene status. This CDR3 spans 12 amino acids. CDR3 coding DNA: TGTGCAAGTCGCTTAGCGCATCACGAGCAGTACTTC. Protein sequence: CASRLAHHEQYF.

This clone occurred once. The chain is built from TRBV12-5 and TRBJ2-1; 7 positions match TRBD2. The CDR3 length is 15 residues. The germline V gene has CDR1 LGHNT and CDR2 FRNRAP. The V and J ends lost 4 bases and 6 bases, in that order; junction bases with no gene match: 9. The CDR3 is CASGSSGFSPNEQFF. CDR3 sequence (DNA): TGTGCTAGTGGTTCTAGCGGTTTTTCCCCCAATGAGCAGTTCTTC.

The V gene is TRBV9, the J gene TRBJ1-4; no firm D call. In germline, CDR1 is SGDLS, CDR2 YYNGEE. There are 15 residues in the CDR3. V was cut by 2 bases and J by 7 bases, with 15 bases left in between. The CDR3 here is CASSVYAYGGEKLFF. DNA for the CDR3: TGTGCCAGCAGCGTGTACGCCTACGGAGGTGAAAAACTGTTTTTT.

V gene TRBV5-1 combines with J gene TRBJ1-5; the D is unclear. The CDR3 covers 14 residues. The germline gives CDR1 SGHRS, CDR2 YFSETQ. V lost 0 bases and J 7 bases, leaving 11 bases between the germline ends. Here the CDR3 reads CASSLVPGGQPQHF. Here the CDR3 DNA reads TGCGCCAGCAGCTTGGTTCCCGGTGGGCAGCCCCAGCATTTT.

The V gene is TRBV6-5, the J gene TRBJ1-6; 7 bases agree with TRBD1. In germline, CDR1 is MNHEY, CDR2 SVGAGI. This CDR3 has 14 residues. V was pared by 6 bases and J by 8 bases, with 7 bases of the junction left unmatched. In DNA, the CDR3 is TGTGCCAGCAGCGAGGGGGCGCGTTATTCACCCCTCCACTTT. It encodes CASSEGARYSPLHF.

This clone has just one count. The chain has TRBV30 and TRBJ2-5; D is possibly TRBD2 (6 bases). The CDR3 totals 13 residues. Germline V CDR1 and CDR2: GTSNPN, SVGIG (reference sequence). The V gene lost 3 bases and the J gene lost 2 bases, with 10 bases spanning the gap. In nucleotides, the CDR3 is TGTGCCTGGAGGAGCGGGCCTCAAGAGACCCAGTACTTC. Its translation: CAWRSGPQETQYF.

CDR3 sequence: CASAKSGRTYLVSYEQYF. As DNA, the CDR3 is TGTGCCAGCGCCAAATCAGGCAGAACCTATTTGGTATCCTACGAGCAGTACTTC. This chain links TRBV27 with TRBJ2-7; no reliable D call. The germline V gene encodes CDR1 MNHEY and CDR2 SMNVEV (reference sequence). Trimming pared 8 bases from V and 1 base from J, leaving 27 bases between. This CDR3 is 18 amino acids long.

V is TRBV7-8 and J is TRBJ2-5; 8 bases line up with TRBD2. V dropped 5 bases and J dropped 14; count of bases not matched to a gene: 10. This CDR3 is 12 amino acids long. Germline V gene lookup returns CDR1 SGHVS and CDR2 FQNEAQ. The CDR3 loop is CASSPTSGHPYF. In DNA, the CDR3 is TGTGCCAGCAGCCCCACTAGCGGCCATCCATACTTC. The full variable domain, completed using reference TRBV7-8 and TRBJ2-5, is GAGVSQSPRYKVAKRGQDVALRCDPISGHVSLFWYQQALGQGPEFLTYFQNEAQLDKSGLPSDRFFAERPEGSVSTLKIQRTQQEDSAVYLCASSPTSGHPYFGPGTRLLVL.

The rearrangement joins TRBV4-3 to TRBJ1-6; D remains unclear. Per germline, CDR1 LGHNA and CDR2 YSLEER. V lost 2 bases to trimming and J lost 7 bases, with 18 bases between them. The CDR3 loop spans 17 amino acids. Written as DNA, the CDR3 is TGCGCCAGCAGCCAATACCCTAGTCCAGACGGGAATTCACCCCTCCACTTT. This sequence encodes CASSQYPSPDGNSPLHF.

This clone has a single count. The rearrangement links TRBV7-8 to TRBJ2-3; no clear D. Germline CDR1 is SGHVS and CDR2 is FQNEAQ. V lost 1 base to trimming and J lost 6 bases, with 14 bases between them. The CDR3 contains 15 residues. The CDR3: CASSLDGFTVDTQYF. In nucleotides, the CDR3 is TGTGCCAGCAGCTTAGATGGGTTCACGGTGGATACGCAGTATTTT. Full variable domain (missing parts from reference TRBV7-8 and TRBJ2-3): GAGVSQSPRYKVAKRGQDVALRCDPISGHVSLFWYQQALGQGPEFLTYFQNEAQLDKSGLPSDRFFAERPEGSVSTLKIQRTQQEDSAVYLCASSLDGFTVDTQYFGPGTRLTVL.